A selection of T cell receptor beta chains follows, all from one sample in a study of cytomegalovirus exposure and HLA in healthy donors. The method was immunoSEQ multiplex PCR; TCRdb's version includes in-frame clones alone and lacks a portion of them. In the table there are 180,000 or so clones, approximately 89% of which are singletons. Sequenced sample: PBMCs. The receptors originated from a man younger than 45 in good health and CMV-seropositive. CDR3s include the opening cysteine and the closing phenylalanine or tryptophan. D genes are given only for firm matches. Size values are once, few and many counts, or a class for expanded clones, and some rows have none.

clone_size,v_call,d_call,j_call,cdr3_nt,cdr3_aa
NA,TRBV29-1,TRBD1,TRBJ2-5,TGCAGCGCTTTAACAGGGGCCGGAGACCCAGAGACCCAGTACTTC,CSALTGAGDPETQYF
few,TRBV19,NA,TRBJ2-2,TGTGCCAGTAGTATCTACACCGGGGAGCTGTTTTTT,CASSIYTGELFF
NA,TRBV27,TRBD1,TRBJ2-2,TGTGCCAGCACTAGATTAGGGACAGGGAACACCGGGGAGCTGTTTTTT,CASTRLGTGNTGELFF
NA,TRBV11-3,NA,TRBJ2-7,TGTGCCAGCGGTGGGGGCTCCCACGAGCAGTACTTC,CASGGGSHEQYF
NA,TRBV4-2,TRBD2,TRBJ2-2,TGTGCCAGCAGGCACTCCGGGACTAGCGGGTTCGGGGAGCTGTTTTTT,CASRHSGTSGFGELFF
NA,TRBV10-2,TRBD2,TRBJ2-1,TGCGCGGCCACCGCGGCGGGAGGGTACAATGAGCAGTTCTTC,CAATAAGGYNEQFF
NA,TRBV7-2,NA,TRBJ1-2,TGTGCCAGCAGCTTAGACGTGACAGTCACAGGCTACACCTTC,CASSLDVTVTGYTF
NA,TRBV7-3,NA,TRBJ2-3,TGTGCCAGCAGCTTATCTTGGGGGGGCACAGATACGCAGTATTTT,CASSLSWGGTDTQYF
NA,TRBV27,NA,TRBJ2-1,TGTGCCAGCAGTTTTCTAGGGTCCGTCGATGAGCAGTTCTTC,CASSFLGSVDEQFF
NA,TRBV9,NA,TRBJ2-7,TGTGCCAGCAGCGTAGGAGAACAGGCCTACGAGCAGTACTTC,CASSVGEQAYEQYF
NA,TRBV10-3,TRBD1,TRBJ1-2,TGTGCCAACCGACAGGGGGGTTATTATGGCTACACCTTC,CANRQGGYYGYTF
NA,TRBV28,TRBD1,TRBJ1-1,TGTGCCAGCAGTTTATGGGACAGGGTCCACACTGAAGCTTTCTTT,CASSLWDRVHTEAFF
NA,TRBV7-2,NA,TRBJ2-7,TGTGCCAGCAGCTTAGGGGACCTACTCTACGAGCAGTACTTC,CASSLGDLLYEQYF
NA,TRBV7-2,TRBD1,TRBJ1-1,TGTGCCAGCAGCTACCGGACAGGACTGAACACTGAAGCTTTCTTT,CASSYRTGLNTEAFF
NA,TRBV11-2,NA,TRBJ1-1,TGTGCCAGCAGCTTAGCAGAATTCTACACTGAAGCTTTCTTT,CASSLAEFYTEAFF
NA,TRBV29-1,NA,TRBJ2-7,TGCAGCGTTGTTGGCGGGGTAGTCGGCGAGCAGTACTTC,CSVVGGVVGEQYF
NA,TRBV11-2,NA,TRBJ2-7,TGTGCCAGCAGCCGCTACGGGATAGCCTACGAGCAGTACTTC,CASSRYGIAYEQYF
NA,TRBV4-3,TRBD2,TRBJ2-1,TGCGCCAGCAGCCATGAGCGGGGGCTGAACTACAATGAGCAGTTCTTC,CASSHERGLNYNEQFF
NA,TRBV4-1,TRBD1,TRBJ2-2,TGCGCCAGCAGCCGATCGGACAGGCTGAACACCGGGGAGCTGTTTTTT,CASSRSDRLNTGELFF
NA,TRBV21-1,NA,TRBJ2-6,TGTGCCAGCAGCAAAGGACCCCTCGGATCTGGGGCCAACGTCCTGACTTTC,CASSKGPLGSGANVLTF
NA,TRBV6-4,NA,TRBJ2-6,TGTGCCAGCAGTGAGCAAGACTCTGGGGCCAACGTCCTGACTTTC,CASSEQDSGANVLTF
NA,TRBV29-1,NA,TRBJ2-7,TGCAGCGTTGAACAAAGGACGGATTCCTCCTACGAGCAGTACTTC,CSVEQRTDSSYEQYF
NA,TRBV13,NA,TRBJ2-7,TGTGCCAGCAGCCACCGAAGGGGGACCCTAAAGTTGGAGCAGTACTTC,CASSHRRGTLKLEQYF
NA,TRBV11-1,NA,TRBJ2-3,TGTGCCAGCAGCTTAGCTTCCAGGGGAGCAGATACGCAGTATTTT,CASSLASRGADTQYF
NA,TRBV9,NA,TRBJ2-1,TGTGCCAGCAGCGTAGAGGGCGGGCCGAACAATGAGCAGTTCTTC,CASSVEGGPNNEQFF
NA,TRBV10-3,NA,TRBJ1-1,TGTGCCATCAGCGAGGGTAGGAGGGCAGGGACTGAAGCTTTCTTT,CAISEGRRAGTEAFF
NA,TRBV6-5,TRBD1,TRBJ2-3,TGTGCCAGCAGTACCGACAGGGGGCCCACAGATACGCAGTATTTT,CASSTDRGPTDTQYF
NA,TRBV7-6,NA,TRBJ1-3,TGTGCCAGCAGCTTAGGGCAGCCTGGAAACACCATATATTTT,CASSLGQPGNTIYF
NA,TRBV6-5,NA,TRBJ2-7,TGTGCCAGCAGCCCCACTATACACGAGCAGTACTTC,CASSPTIHEQYF
NA,TRBV27,NA,TRBJ1-2,TGTGCCAGCAGTTCCGCAGGGGCTATGATTGGTAATGGCTACACCTTC,CASSSAGAMIGNGYTF
NA,TRBV7-8,NA,TRBJ1-2,TGTGCCAGCAGCCCACGTTTACGGGGGGGGAAGCAGGGTGGCTACACCTTC,CASSPRLRGGKQGGYTF
NA,TRBV7-9,NA,TRBJ1-2,TGTGCCAGCAGCCCGGCGGGGGGAGGCTACACCTTC,CASSPAGGGYTF
few,TRBV7-6,NA,TRBJ2-7,TGTGCCAGCAGCCCCTCAGCGGGCCCCCGGGGCGAGCAGTACTTC,CASSPSAGPRGEQYF
NA,TRBV10-3,NA,TRBJ2-7,TGTGCCATCCCTCGCTACGAGCAGTACTTC,CAIPRYEQYF
NA,TRBV15,NA,TRBJ2-1,TGTGCCACCAGCAGAGTCAAGCATGAGCAGTTCTTC,CATSRVKHEQFF
NA,TRBV11-1,TRBD1,TRBJ1-1,TGTGCCAGCGGGGACAGGGAGGAAGCTTTCTTT,CASGDREEAFF
NA,TRBV4-1,NA,TRBJ2-7,TGCGCCAGCAGCCAGTTAGATATGGGTTTTACCTACGAGCAGTACTTC,CASSQLDMGFTYEQYF
NA,TRBV9,NA,TRBJ2-7,TGTGCCAGCAGTCAAAAGGGGGGCTTCTCCTACGAGCAGTACTTC,CASSQKGGFSYEQYF
NA,TRBV28,NA,TRBJ2-7,TGTGCCAGCAGTTTATCTCCGGGGGTCTACGAGCAGTACTTC,CASSLSPGVYEQYF
NA,TRBV20-1,NA,TRBJ1-1,TGCAGTGCTACCCTGATCACTGAAGCTTTCTTT,CSATLITEAFF
NA,TRBV6-6,TRBD1,TRBJ1-5,TGTGCCAGCACCTCCAGGGGAGGGGGCAGTCAGCCCCAGCATTTT,CASTSRGGGSQPQHF
NA,TRBV5-1,TRBD2,TRBJ2-5,TGCGCCAGCAGCTTCTCTGGACTAGCGCAGGAGACCCAGTACTTC,CASSFSGLAQETQYF